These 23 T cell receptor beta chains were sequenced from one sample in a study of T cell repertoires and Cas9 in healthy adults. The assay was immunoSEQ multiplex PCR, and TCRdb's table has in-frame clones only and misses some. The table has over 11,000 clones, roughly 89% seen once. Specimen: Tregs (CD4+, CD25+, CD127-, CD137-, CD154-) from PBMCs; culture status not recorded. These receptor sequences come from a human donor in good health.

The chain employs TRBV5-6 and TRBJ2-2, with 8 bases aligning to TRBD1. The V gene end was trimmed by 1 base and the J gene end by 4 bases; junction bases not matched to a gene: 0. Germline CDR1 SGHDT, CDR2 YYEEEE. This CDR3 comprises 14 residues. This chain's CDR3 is CASSLTGGTGELFF. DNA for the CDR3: TGTGCCAGCAGCTTGACAGGGGGCACCGGGGAGCTGTTTTTT.

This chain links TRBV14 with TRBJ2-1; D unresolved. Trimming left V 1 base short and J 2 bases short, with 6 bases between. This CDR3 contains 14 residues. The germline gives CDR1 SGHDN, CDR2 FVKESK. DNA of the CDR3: TGTGCCAGCAGCCAAGGGATAACCTACAATGAGCAGTTCTTC. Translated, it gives CASSQGITYNEQFF.

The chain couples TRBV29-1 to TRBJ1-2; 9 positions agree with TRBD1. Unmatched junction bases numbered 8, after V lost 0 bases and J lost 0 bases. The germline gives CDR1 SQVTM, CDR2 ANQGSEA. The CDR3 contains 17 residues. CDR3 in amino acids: CSVEESGQGLSNYGYTF. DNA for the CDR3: TGCAGCGTTGAAGAGTCGGGACAGGGTCTCTCTAACTATGGCTACACCTTC.

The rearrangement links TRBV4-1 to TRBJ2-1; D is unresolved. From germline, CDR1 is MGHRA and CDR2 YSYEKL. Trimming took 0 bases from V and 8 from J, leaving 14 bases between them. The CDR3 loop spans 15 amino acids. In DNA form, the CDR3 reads TGCGCCAGCAGCCAAGAACCCTATAGGGCCCATGAGCAGTTCTTC. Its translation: CASSQEPYRAHEQFF.

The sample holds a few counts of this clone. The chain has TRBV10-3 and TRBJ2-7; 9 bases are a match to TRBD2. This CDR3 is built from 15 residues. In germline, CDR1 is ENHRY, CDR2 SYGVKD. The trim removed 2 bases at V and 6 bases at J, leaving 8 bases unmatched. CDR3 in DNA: TGTGCCATCAGTGAGGGGGGACTAGCTCTAGGCGAGCAGTACTTC. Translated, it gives CAISEGGLALGEQYF.

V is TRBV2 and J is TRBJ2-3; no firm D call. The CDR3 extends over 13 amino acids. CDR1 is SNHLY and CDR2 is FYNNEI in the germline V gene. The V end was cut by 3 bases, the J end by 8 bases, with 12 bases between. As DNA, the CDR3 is TGTGCCAGCAGTGATCGCCCCAGAGGTACGCAGTATTTT. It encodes CASSDRPRGTQYF.

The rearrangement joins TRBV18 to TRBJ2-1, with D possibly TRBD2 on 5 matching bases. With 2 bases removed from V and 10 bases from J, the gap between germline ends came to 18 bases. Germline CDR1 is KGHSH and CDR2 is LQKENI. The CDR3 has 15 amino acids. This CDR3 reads CASSPFGDQTGEQFF. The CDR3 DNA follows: TGTGCCAGCTCACCATTTGGAGATCAGACGGGAGAGCAGTTCTTC.

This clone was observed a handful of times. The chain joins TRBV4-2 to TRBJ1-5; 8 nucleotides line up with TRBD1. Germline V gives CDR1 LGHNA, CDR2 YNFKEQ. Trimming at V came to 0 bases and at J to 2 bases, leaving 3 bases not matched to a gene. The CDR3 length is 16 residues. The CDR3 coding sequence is TGTGCCAGCAGCCAAGATGGGGGACAGGGCAATCAGCCCCAGCATTTT. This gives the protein CASSQDGGQGNQPQHF.

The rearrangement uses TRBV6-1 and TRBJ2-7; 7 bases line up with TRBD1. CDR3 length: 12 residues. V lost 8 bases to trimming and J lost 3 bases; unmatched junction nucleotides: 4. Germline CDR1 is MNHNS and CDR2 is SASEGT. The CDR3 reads CASARTGYEQYV. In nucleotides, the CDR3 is TGTGCCAGCGCCCGGACAGGCTACGAGCAGTACGTC.

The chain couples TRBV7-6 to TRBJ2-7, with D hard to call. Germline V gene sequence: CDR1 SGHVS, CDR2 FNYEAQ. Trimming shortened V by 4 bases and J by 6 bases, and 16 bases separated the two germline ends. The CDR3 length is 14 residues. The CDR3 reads CASSSPDQASEQYF. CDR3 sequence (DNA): TGTGCCAGCAGCTCCCCGGATCAGGCTTCCGAGCAGTACTTC.

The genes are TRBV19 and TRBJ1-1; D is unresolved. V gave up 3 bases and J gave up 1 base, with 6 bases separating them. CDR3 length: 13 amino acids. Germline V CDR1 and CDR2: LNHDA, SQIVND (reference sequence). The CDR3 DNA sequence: TGTGCCAGTAGTATGCAGCAGAACACTGAAGCTTTCTTT. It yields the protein CASSMQQNTEAFF. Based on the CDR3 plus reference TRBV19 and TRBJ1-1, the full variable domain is DGGITQSPKYLFRKEGQNVTLSCEQNLNHDAMYWYRQDPGQGLRLIYYSQIVNDFQKGDIAEGYSVSREKKESFPLTVTSAQKNPTAFYLCASSMQQNTEAFFGQGTRLTVV.

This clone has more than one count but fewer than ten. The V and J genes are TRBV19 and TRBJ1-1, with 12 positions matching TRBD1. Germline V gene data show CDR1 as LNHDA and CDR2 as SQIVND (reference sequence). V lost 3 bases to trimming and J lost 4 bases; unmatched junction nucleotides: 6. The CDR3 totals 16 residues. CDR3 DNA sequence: TGTGCCAGTAGTATCCGGGACAGGGGGCCTGTCACTGAAGCTTTCTTT. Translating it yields CASSIRDRGPVTEAFF.

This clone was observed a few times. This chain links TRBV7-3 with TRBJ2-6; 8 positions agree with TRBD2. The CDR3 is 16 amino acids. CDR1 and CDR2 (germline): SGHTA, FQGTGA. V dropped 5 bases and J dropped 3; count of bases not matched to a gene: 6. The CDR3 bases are TGTGCCAGCAGCGGTCCGGGACTAGGTGGGGCCAACGTCCTGACTTTC. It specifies CASSGPGLGGANVLTF.

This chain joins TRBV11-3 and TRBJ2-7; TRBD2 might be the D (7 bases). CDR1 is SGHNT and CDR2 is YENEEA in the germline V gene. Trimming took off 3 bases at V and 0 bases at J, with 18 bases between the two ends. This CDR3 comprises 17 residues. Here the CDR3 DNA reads TGTGCCAGCAGCTTCCCCCCGGGGGGCCCTAGCTCCTACGAGCAGTACGTC. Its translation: CASSFPPGGPSSYEQYV.

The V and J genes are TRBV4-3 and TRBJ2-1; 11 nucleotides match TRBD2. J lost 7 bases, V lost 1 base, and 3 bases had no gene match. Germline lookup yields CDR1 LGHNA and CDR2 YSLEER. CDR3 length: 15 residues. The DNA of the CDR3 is TGCGCCAGCAGCCAAGCGGGACTAGCGGCGAATGAGCAGTTCTTC. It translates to CASSQAGLAANEQFF.

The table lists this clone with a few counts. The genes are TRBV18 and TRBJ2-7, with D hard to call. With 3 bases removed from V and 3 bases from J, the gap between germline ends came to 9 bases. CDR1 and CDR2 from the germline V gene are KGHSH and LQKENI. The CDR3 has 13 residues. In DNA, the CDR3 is TGTGCCAGCTCACCGGAGAGTGGCTACGAGCAGTACGTC. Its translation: CASSPESGYEQYV.

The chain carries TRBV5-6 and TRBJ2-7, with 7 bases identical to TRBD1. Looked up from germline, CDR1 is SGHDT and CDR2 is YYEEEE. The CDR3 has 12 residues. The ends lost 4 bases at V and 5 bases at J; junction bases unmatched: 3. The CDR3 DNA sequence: TGTGCCAGCAGCCTCGGACAGGACGAGCAGTACTTC. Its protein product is CASSLGQDEQYF. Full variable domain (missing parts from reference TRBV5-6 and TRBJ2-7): DAGVTQSPTHLIKTRGQQVTLRCSPKSGHDTVSWYQQALGQGPQFIFQYYEEEERQRGNFPDRFSGHQFPNYSSELNVNALLLGDSALYLCASSLGQDEQYFGPGTRLTVT.

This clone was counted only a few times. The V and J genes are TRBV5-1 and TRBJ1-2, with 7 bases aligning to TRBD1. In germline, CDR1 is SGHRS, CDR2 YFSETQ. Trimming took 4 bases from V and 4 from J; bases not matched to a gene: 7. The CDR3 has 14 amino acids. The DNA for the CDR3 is TGCGCCAGCAGCCCGACCGGGGACAGCTATGGCTACACCTTC. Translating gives CASSPTGDSYGYTF. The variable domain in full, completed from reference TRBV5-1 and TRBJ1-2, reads KAGVTQTPRYLIKTRGQQVTLSCSPISGHRSVSWYQQTPGQGLQFLFEYFSETQRNKGNFPGRFSGRQFSNSRSEMNVSTLELGDSALYLCASSPTGDSYGYTFGSGTRLTVV.

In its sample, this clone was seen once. The CDR3 coding sequence is TGTGCCTGGAGCTTATCCTCTGGAAACACCATATATTTT. It codes for CAWSLSSGNTIYF. This chain uses TRBV30 with TRBJ1-3; no reliable D call. Germline CDR1 is GTSNPN and CDR2 is SVGIG (reference sequence). V was trimmed by 3 bases and J by 0 bases, leaving 6 bases between them. The CDR3 sequence is 13 residues long. Drawing the rest from reference TRBV30 and TRBJ1-3, the complete variable domain is SQTIHQWPATLVQPVGSPLSLECTVEGTSNPNLYWYRQAAGRGLQLLFYSVGIGQISSEVPQNLSASRPQDRQFILSSKKLLLSDSGFYLCAWSLSSGNTIYFGEGSWLTVV.

The CDR3 nucleotides read TGCGCCAGCAATCCGGGAGGGCTCGACGAGCAGTACGTC. It translates to CASNPGGLDEQYV. The chain couples TRBV10-2 to TRBJ2-7; 8 bases are a match to TRBD2. After removal of 7 bases from V and 5 bases from J, the junction contained 7 bases not matched to a gene. Germline V gene sequence: CDR1 WSHSY, CDR2 SAAADI. The CDR3 consists of 13 residues.

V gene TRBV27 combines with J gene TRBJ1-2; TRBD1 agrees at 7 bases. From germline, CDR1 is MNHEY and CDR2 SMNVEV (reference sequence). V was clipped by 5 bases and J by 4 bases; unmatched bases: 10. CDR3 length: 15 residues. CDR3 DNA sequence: TGTGCCAGCAGTCAACGACAGGGATCCGGCTATGGCTACACCTTC. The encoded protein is CASSQRQGSGYGYTF.

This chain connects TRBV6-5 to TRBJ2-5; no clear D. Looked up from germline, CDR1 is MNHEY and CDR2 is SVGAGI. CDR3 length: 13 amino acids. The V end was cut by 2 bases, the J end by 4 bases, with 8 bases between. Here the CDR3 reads CASSYDGRETQYF. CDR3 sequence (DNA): TGTGCCAGCAGTTACGATGGTCGAGAGACCCAGTACTTC.

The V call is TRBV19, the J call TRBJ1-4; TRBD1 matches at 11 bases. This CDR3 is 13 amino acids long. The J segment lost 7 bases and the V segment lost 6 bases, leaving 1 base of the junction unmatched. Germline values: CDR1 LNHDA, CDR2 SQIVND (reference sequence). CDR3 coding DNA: TGTGCCAGTAGGGACAGGGGGCGTGAAAAACTGTTTTTT. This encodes CASRDRGREKLFF.